A selection of T cell receptor beta chains follows, all from one sample in a study of blood T cells in healthy people across ages. MiXCR, run by TCRdb on the 5' RACE reads, gives a single entry per CDR3 protein. The repertoire holds hundreds of thousands of distinct CDR3 sequences, with roughly 44% as singletons. The sequenced sample consisted of blood. These TCRs come from a man in his 60s in good health. The CDR3 runs from the conserved cysteine through the conserved F or W. A D gene is named only where the DNA matches it firmly.

len | j_gene | v_gene | d_gene | CDR3aa | CDR3nt
14 | TRBJ2-7 | TRBV29-1 | - | CSAEGSETSYEQYF | TGCAGCGCCGAGGGCAGTGAGACCTCCTACGAGCAGTACTTC
15 | TRBJ2-5 | TRBV6-2/TRBV6-3 | - | CASSYPPQVGETQYF | TGTGCCAGCAGTTACCCGCCCCAAGTAGGAGAGACCCAGTACTTC
16 | TRBJ2-1 | TRBV6-5 | - | CASSYTAEAQGGTQFF | TGTGCCAGCAGTTACACCGCCGAGGCGCAAGGAGGGACCCAGTTCTTC
11 | TRBJ1-1 | TRBV4-2 | - | CASSQESQAFF | TGTGCCAGCAGCCAAGAATCACAAGCTTTCTTT
15 | TRBJ1-1 | TRBV7-2 | TRBD1 | CASSPQGQGRAEAFF | TGTGCCAGCAGCCCTCAGGGACAGGGGAGGGCTGAAGCTTTCTTT
16 | TRBJ1-1 | TRBV7-3 | - | CASSLTGPGSNTEAFF | TGTGCCAGCAGCTTAACCGGGCCAGGCTCGAACACTGAAGCTTTCTTT
15 | TRBJ2-6 | TRBV19 | - | CASTPQLSGANVLTF | TGTGCCAGTACCCCACAGCTCTCTGGGGCCAACGTCCTGACTTTC
15 | TRBJ2-7 | TRBV20-1 | TRBD2 | CSATRLAGGIYEQYF | TGCAGTGCTACCCGCCTAGCGGGGGGTATCTACGAGCAGTACTTC
15 | TRBJ2-1 | TRBV2 | - | CASSITGYSYNEQFF | TGTGCCAGCAGCATCACGGGGTACTCCTACAATGAGCAGTTCTTC
16 | TRBJ2-1 | TRBV6-2/TRBV6-3 | - | CASSYSDASSYNEQFF | TGTGCCAGCAGTTACTCTGATGCATCCTCCTACAATGAGCAGTTCTTC
15 | TRBJ2-3 | TRBV9 | - | CASSVTGVPADTQYF | TGTGCCAGCAGCGTCACGGGAGTTCCCGCAGATACGCAGTATTTT
21 | TRBJ1-6 | TRBV6-5 | TRBD1 | CASSYTGPGQLSPGRYSPLHF | TGTGCCAGCAGTTACACAGGACCGGGACAGCTCTCTCCCGGGAGGTATTCACCCCTCCACTTT
17 | TRBJ2-1 | TRBV7-2 | TRBD1 | CASSLDPGQGTYNEQFF | TGTGCCAGCAGCTTAGATCCGGGACAGGGTACCTACAATGAGCAGTTCTTC
13 | TRBJ2-7 | TRBV20-1 | - | CSARRTTPREQYF | TGCAGTGCTAGACGGACAACCCCACGCGAGCAGTACTTC
17 | TRBJ2-7 | TRBV6-6 | TRBD1 | CASSYRHNAGGAGEQYF | TGTGCCAGCAGTTACCGTCATAACGCAGGGGGCGCGGGGGAGCAGTACTTC
14 | TRBJ2-1 | TRBV20-1 | - | CSAQQEPYMNEQFF | TGCAGTGCTCAACAGGAACCGTATATGAATGAGCAGTTCTTC
13 | TRBJ1-4 | TRBV12-3/TRBV12-4 | TRBD1 | CASEGQINEKLFF | TGTGCCAGTGAGGGACAGATTAATGAAAAACTGTTTTTT
15 | TRBJ1-1 | TRBV14 | TRBD1 | CASSQHRGLNTEAFF | TGTGCCAGCAGCCAGCACAGGGGGTTGAACACTGAAGCTTTCTTT